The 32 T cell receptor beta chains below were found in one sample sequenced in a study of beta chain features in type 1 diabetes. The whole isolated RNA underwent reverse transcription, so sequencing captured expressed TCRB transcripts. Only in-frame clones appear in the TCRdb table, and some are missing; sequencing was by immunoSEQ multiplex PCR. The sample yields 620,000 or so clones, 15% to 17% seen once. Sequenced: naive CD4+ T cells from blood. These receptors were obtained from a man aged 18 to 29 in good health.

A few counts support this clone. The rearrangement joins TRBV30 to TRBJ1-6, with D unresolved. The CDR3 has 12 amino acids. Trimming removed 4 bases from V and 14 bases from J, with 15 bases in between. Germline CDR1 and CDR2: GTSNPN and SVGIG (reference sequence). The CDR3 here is CAWTPNLPSLHF. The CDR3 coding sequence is TGTGCCTGGACCCCAAACCTCCCGTCCCTCCACTTT. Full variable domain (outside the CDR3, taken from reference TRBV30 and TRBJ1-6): SQTIHQWPATLVQPVGSPLSLECTVEGTSNPNLYWYRQAAGRGLQLLFYSVGIGQISSEVPQNLSASRPQDRQFILSSKKLLLSDSGFYLCAWTPNLPSLHFGNGTRLTVT.

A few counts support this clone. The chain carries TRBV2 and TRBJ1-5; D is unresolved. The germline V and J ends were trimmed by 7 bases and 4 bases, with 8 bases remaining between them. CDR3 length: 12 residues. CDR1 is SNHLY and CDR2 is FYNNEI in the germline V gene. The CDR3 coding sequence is TGTGCCAGCAAGCTTCGGAATCAGCCCCAGCATTTT. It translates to CASKLRNQPQHF.

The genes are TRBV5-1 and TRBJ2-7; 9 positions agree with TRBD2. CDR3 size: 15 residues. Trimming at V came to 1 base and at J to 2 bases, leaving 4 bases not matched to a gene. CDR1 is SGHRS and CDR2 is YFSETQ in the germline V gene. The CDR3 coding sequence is TGCGCCAGCAGCTTGTCCTCTAGCGGGACCTACGAGCAGTACTTC. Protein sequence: CASSLSSSGTYEQYF.

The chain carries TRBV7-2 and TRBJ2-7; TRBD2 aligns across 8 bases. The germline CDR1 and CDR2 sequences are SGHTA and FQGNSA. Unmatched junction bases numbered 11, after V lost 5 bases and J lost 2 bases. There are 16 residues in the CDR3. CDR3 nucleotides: TGTGCCAGCAGCCGAAGGACGGGGGGGCTAACCTACGAGCAGTACTTC. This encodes CASSRRTGGLTYEQYF.

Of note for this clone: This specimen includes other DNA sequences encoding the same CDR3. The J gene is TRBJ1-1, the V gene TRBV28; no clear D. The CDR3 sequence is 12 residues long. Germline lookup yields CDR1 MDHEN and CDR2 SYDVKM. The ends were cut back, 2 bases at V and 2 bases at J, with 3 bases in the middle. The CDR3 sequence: CASSLTNTEAFF. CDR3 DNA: TGTGCCAGCAGTTTAACTAACACTGAAGCTTTCTTT. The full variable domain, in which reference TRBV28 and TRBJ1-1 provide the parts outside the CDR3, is DVKVTQSSRYLVKRTGEKVFLECVQDMDHENMFWYRQDPGLGLRLIYFSYDVKMKEKGDIPEGYSVSREKKERFSLILESASTNQTSMYLCASSLTNTEAFFGQGTRLTVV.

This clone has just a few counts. The CDR3 nucleotides are TGCGCCAGCAGCTTTAAGTCGGCCGCCTCCGGGGAAAAACTGTTTTTT. This translates into CASSFKSAASGEKLFF. The rearrangement links TRBV5-1 to TRBJ1-4; no clear D. V lost 2 bases to trimming and J lost 8 bases, with 19 bases between them. Germline CDR1 SGHRS, CDR2 YFSETQ. CDR3 length: 16 amino acids.

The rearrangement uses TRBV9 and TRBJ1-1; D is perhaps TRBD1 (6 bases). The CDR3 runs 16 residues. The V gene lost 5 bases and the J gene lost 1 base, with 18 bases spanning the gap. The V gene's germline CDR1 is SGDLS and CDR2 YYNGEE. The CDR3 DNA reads TGTGCCAGCAGGAAGGGGGAGGGACTAGGGAACACTGAAGCTTTCTTT. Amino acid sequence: CASRKGEGLGNTEAFF.

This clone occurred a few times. The CDR3 loop is CASTWNTEAFF. In DNA, the CDR3 is TGTGCCAGCACCTGGAACACTGAAGCTTTCTTT. The chain has TRBV6-1 and TRBJ1-1; no firm D call. V lost 7 bases and J 1 base, leaving 4 bases between the germline ends. CDR1 and CDR2 (germline): MNHNS, SASEGT. The CDR3 is 11 amino acids.

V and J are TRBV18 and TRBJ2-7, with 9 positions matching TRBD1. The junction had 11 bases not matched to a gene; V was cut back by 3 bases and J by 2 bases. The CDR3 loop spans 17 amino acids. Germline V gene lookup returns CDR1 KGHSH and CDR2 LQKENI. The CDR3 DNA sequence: TGTGCCAGCTCACCTTCCACCTACAGGGGGCCTGCCTACGAGCAGTACTTC. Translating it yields CASSPSTYRGPAYEQYF.

In nucleotides, the CDR3 is TGTGCCAGCACCTTTGGACCCCCGGGGGACACCAACGAGCAGTACTTC. This translates into CASTFGPPGDTNEQYF. The gene calls are TRBV5-6 and TRBJ2-7, with D perhaps TRBD1 or TRBD2 (6 bases each). CDR3 size: 16 residues. Trimming pared 6 bases from V and 5 bases from J, leaving 24 bases between. Germline V gene data show CDR1 as SGHDT and CDR2 as YYEEEE.

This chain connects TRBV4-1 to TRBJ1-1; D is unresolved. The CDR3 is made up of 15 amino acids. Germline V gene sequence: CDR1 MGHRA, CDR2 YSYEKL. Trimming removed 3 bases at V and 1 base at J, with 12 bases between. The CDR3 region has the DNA TGCGCCAGCAGCCACTTCATCAAGCAGAACACTGAAGCTTTCTTT. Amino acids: CASSHFIKQNTEAFF.

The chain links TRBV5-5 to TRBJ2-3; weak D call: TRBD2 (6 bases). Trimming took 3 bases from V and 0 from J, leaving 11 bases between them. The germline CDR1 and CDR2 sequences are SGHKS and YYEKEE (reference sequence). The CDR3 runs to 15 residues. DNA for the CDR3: TGTGCCAGCAGCTGGCTGCGGGGAAGCACAGATACGCAGTATTTT. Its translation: CASSWLRGSTDTQYF.

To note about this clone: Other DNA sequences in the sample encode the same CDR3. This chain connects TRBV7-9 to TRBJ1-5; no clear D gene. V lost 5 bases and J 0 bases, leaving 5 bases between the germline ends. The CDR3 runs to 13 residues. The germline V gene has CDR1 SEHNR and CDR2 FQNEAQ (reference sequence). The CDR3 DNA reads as TGTGCCAGCAGCCCATATAGCAATCAGCCCCAGCATTTT. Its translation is CASSPYSNQPQHF.

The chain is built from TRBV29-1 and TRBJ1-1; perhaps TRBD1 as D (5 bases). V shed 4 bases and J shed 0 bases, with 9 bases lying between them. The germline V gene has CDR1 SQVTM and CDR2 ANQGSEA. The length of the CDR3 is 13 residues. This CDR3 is CSVVRALNTEAFF. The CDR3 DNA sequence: TGCAGCGTTGTCAGGGCATTGAACACTGAAGCTTTCTTT.

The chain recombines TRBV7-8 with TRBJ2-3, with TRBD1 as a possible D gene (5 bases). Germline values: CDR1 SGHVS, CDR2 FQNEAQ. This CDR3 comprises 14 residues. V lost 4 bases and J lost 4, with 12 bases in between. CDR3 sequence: CASSSQGWADTQYF. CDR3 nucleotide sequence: TGTGCCAGCAGCTCCCAGGGATGGGCAGATACGCAGTATTTT. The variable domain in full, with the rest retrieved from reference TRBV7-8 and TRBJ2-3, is GAGVSQSPRYKVAKRGQDVALRCDPISGHVSLFWYQQALGQGPEFLTYFQNEAQLDKSGLPSDRFFAERPEGSVSTLKIQRTQQEDSAVYLCASSSQGWADTQYFGPGTRLTVL.

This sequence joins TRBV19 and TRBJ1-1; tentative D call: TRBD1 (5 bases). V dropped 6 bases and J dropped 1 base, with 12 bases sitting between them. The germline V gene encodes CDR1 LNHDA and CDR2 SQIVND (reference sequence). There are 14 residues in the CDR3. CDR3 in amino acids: CASRTPGPNTEAFF. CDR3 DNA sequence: TGTGCCAGTAGAACCCCGGGACCGAACACTGAAGCTTTCTTT.

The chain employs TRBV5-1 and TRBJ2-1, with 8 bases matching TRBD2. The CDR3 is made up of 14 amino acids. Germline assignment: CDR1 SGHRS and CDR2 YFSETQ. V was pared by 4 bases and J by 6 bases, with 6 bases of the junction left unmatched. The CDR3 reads CASSLGLDLNEQFF. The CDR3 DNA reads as TGCGCCAGCAGCCTGGGACTAGATCTCAATGAGCAGTTCTTC.

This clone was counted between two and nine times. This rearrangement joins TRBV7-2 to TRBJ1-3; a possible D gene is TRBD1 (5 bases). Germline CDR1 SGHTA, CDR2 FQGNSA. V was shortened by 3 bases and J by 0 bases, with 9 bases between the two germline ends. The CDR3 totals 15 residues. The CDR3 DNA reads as TGTGCCAGCAGCTTCCCCGGGGGCTCTGGAAACACCATATATTTT. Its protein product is CASSFPGGSGNTIYF.

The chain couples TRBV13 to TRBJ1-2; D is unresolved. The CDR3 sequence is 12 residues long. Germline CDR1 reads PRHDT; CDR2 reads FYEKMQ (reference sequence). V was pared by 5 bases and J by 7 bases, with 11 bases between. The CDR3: CASSASGSGYTF. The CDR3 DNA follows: TGTGCCAGCAGCGCTTCTGGGAGTGGCTACACCTTC. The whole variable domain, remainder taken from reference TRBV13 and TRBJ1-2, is AAGVIQSPRHLIKEKRETATLKCYPIPRHDTVYWYQQGPGQDPQFLISFYEKMQSDKGSIPDRFSAQQFSDYHSELNMSSLELGDSALYFCASSASGSGYTFGSGTRLTVV.

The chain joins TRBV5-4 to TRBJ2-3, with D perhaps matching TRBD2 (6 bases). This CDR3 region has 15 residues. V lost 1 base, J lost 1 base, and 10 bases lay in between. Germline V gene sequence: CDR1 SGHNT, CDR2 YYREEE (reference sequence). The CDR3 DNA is TGTGCCAGCAGCTTGTATAGCGGAGGCACAGATACGCAGTATTTT. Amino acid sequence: CASSLYSGGTDTQYF.

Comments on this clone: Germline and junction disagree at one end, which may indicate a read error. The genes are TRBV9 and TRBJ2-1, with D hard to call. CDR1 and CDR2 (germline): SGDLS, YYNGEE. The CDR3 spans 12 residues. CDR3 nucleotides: TGTGCCAGCAGCGTTAACTTTCGGAGCCTAGTCTTC. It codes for CASSVNFRSLVF.

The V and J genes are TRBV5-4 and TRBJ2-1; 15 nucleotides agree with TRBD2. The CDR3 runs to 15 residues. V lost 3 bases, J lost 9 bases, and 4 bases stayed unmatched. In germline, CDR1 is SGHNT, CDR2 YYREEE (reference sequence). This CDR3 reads CASSWTSGGAGEQFF. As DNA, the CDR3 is TGTGCCAGCAGCTGGACTAGCGGGGGGGCCGGTGAGCAGTTCTTC.

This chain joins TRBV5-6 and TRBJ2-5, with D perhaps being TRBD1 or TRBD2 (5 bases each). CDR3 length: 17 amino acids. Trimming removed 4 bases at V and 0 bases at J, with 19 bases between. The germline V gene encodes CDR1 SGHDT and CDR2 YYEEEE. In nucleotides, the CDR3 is TGTGCCAGCAGCGCGGGCCAGGGAAGGTGGTACCAAGAGACCCAGTACTTC. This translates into CASSAGQGRWYQETQYF.

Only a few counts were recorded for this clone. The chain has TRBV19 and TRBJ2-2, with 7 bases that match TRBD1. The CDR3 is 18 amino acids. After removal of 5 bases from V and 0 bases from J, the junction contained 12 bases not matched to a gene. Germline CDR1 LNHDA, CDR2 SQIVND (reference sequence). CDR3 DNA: TGTGCCAGTAGTTTGGACAGGCTACGACGATCGAACACCGGGGAGCTGTTTTTT. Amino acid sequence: CASSLDRLRRSNTGELFF.

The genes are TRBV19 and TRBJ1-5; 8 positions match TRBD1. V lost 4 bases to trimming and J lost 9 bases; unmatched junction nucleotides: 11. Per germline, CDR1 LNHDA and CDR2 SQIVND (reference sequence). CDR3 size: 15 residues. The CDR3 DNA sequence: TGTGCCAGTAGTACCTCGGACAGGGAATTTACGCCCCAGCATTTT. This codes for CASSTSDREFTPQHF.

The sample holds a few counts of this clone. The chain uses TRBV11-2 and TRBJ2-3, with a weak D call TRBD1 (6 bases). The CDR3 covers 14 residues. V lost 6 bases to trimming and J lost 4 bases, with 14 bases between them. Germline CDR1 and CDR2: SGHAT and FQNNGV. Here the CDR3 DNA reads TGTGCCAGCAGAGGACAGTTAGGGGCAGATACGCAGTATTTT. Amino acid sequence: CASRGQLGADTQYF.

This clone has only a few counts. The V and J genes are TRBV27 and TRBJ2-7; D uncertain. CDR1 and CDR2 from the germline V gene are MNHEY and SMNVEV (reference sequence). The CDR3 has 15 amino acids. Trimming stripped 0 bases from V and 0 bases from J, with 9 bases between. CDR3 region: CASSLSGLTSYEQYF. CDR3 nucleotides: TGTGCCAGCAGTTTATCCGGCCTTACCTCCTACGAGCAGTACTTC.

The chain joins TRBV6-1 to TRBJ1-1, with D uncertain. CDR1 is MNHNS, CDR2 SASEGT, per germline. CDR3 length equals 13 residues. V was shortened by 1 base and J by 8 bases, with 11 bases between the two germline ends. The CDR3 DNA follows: TGTGCCAGCAGTGAAGACGTCTGGAAGGAAGCTTTCTTT. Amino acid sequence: CASSEDVWKEAFF.

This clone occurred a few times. The CDR3 region is CAISGGLAGFLYEQYF. In DNA form, the CDR3 reads TGTGCCATCAGCGGGGGACTAGCGGGTTTCCTTTACGAGCAGTACTTC. This chain connects TRBV10-3 to TRBJ2-7, with 12 bases matching TRBD2. In germline, CDR1 is ENHRY, CDR2 SYGVKD. J was trimmed by 4 bases and V by 6 bases; bases with no gene match: 10. The CDR3 consists of 16 residues.

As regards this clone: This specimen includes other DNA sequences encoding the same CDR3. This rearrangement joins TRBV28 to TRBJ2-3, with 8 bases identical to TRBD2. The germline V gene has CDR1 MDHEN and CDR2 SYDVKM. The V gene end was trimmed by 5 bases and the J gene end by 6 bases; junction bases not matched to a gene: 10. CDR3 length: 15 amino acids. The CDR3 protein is CASSPTRLAKDTQYF. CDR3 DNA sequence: TGTGCCAGCAGTCCTACAAGACTAGCGAAGGATACGCAGTATTTT.

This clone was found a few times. Here the CDR3 reads CASSARRGNQPQHF. The CDR3 DNA follows: TGTGCCAGCAGCGCGCGCAGGGGAAATCAGCCCCAGCATTTT. The chain employs TRBV7-8 and TRBJ1-5; a weak D match, TRBD1 (6 bases). CDR3 length: 14 amino acids. The germline gives CDR1 SGHVS, CDR2 FQNEAQ. The V gene lost 5 bases and the J gene lost 4 bases, with 12 bases spanning the gap. The whole variable domain, filled in from reference TRBV7-8 and TRBJ1-5, reads GAGVSQSPRYKVAKRGQDVALRCDPISGHVSLFWYQQALGQGPEFLTYFQNEAQLDKSGLPSDRFFAERPEGSVSTLKIQRTQQEDSAVYLCASSARRGNQPQHFGDGTRLSIL.

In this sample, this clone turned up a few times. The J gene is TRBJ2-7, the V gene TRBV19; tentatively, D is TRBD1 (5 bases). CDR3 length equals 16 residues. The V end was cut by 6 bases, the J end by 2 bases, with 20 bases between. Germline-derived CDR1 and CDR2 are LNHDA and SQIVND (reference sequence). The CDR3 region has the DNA TGTGCCAGTAGCAGAACGACAGTCCTAAAGGCCTACGAGCAGTACTTC. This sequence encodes CASSRTTVLKAYEQYF.